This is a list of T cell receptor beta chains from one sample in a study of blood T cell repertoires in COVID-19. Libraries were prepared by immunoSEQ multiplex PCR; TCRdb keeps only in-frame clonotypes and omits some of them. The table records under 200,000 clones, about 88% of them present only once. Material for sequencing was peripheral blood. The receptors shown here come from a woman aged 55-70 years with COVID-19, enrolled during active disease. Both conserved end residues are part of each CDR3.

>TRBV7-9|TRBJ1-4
CASSTLTGGPGEKLFF
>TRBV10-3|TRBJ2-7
CAISEIKQNPYEQYF
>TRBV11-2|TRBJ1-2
CASSSSRDRASYGYTF
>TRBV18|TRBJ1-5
CASSPGQGKPQHF
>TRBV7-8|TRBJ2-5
CASSFGTSGTIVTQYF
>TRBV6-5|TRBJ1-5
CASSPGKSSNQPQHF
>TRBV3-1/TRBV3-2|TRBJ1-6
CASRAGQGSYNSPLHF
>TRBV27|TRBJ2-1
CASRAGTSGNNEQFF
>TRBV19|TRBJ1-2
CATLGTEDYGYTF
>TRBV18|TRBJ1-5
CASSTRERPQHF
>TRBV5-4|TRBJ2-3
CASSTGTSGSTDTQYF
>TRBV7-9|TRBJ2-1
CASSLVGQDYNEQFF
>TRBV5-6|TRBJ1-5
CASSLTGGYNQPQHF
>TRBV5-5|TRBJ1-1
CASSWPDGRTEAFF
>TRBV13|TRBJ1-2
CASSHQQRRDHYGYTF
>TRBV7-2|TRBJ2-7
CASSNLAQSYEQYF
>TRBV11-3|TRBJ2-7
CASSLSSGSSYEQYF
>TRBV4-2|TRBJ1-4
CASSQEAATNEKLFF
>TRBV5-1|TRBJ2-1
CASSLRLAGANEQFF
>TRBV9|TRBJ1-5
CASSSGQVSNQPQHF